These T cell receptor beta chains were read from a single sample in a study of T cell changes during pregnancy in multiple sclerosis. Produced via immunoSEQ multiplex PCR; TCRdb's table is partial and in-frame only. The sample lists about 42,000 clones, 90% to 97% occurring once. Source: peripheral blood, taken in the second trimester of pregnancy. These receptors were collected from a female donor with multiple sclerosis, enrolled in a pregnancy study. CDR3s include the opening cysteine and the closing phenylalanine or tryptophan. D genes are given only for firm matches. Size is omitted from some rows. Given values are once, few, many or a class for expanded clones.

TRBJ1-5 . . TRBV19 TGTGCCAGTAGTGAGCTGGGCAATCAGCCCCAGCATTTT CASSELGNQPQHF
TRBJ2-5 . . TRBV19 TGTGCCAGTAGTCCCTCGTGGGGGGACAGAGGGGTACCGGTTCAAGAGACCCAGTACTTC CASSPSWGDRGVPVQETQYF
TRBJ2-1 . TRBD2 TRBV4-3 TGCGCCAGCAGCCAAGGGACTAGCGGGGGGACTGAGCAGTTCTTC CASSQGTSGGTEQFF
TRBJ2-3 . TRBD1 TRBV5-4 TGTGCCAGCAGCCGACAGGGGCCAGGAGGCACAGATACGCAGTATTTT CASSRQGPGGTDTQYF
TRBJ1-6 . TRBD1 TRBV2 TGTGCCAGCATTGGGGACAGGAATTCACCCCTCCACTTT CASIGDRNSPLHF
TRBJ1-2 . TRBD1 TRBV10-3 TGTGCCATCAGTGGAAGACAGGGAGAATTCTTTGGCGGCTACACCTTC CAISGRQGEFFGGYTF
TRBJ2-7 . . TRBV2 TGTGCCAGCAAAATGACAGTATCCTACGAGCAGTACTTC CASKMTVSYEQYF
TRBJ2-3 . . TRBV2 TGTGCCAGCAGTGGGAACGGGTTCCCAGATACGCAGTATTTT CASSGNGFPDTQYF
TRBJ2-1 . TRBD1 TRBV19 TGTGCCAGTTCCAGGGCGGGACAGGGGAACAGCGGAGGGGGCCGGGAGCAGTTCTTC CASSRAGQGNSGGGREQFF
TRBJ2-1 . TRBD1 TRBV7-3 TGTGCCAGCAGCTTAACAGGGGGCTTTACGAATGAGCAGTTCTTC CASSLTGGFTNEQFF
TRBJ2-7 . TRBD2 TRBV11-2 TGTGCCAGCAGCCGGGGACTAGACACCGAGCAGTACTTC CASSRGLDTEQYF
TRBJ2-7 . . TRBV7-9 TGTGCCAGCAGCCACCTCCGGGACACACTACGAGGGTCGTACTTC CASSHLRDTLRGSYF
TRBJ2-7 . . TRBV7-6 TGTGCCAGCAGCTTAGCTCAGAACTCCTACGAGCAGTACTTC CASSLAQNSYEQYF
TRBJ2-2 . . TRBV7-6 TGTGCCAGCAGCCCAGGGGACCGGGAGCTGTTTTTT CASSPGDRELFF
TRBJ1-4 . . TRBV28 TGTGCCAGCAGTTTACCCGGGATTAATGAAAAACTGTTTTTT CASSLPGINEKLFF
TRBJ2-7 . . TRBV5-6 TGTGCCAGCAGCTTGGGGAGCTCCTACGAGCAGTACTTC CASSLGSSYEQYF
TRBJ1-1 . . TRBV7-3 TGTGCCAGCAGCGCACAGGGTGCGGACACTGAAGCTTTCTTT CASSAQGADTEAFF
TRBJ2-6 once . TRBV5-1 TGCGCCAGCAAAACTACCCTCGGCCCTTCCTCATCTGGGGCCAACGTCCTGACTTTC CASKTTLGPSSSGANVLTF